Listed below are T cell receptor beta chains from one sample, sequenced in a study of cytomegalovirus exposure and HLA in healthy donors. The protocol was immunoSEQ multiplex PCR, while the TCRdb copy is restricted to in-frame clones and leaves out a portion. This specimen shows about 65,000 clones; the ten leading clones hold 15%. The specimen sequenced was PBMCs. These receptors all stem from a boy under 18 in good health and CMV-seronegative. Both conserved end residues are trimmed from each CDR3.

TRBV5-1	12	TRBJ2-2	AIRDRGYTGELF
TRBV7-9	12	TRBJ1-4	ASSFGTANEKLF
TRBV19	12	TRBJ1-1	ASSTTVSNTEAF
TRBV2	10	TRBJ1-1	ASRRDDTEAF
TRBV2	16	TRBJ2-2	ASSEVLAGELNTGELF
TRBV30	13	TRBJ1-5	AWSLGPLSNQPQH
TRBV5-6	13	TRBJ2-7	ASSLGLLSSGEQY
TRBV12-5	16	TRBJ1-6	ASGFSVRQGLDNSPLH
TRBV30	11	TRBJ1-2	AWSVDSDYGYT
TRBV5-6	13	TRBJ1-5	ASSSRTGDNQPQH
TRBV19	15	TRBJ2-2	ASSKASGAPNTGELF
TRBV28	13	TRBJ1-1	ASNGQGASGAEAF
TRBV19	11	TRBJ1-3	ASRGTAGSPQV
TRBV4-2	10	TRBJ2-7	ASSQEGLAAS
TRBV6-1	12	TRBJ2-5	ASSAQGRSETQY
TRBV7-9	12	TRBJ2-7	ASHRDRGTYEQY
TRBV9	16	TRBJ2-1	ASSVALAVRTSYNEQF
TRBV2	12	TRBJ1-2	ASTSGRGDYGYT
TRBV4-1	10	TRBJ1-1	ASSQGATEAF
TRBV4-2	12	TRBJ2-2	ASSQDLLTGELF
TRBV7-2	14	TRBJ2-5	ASSPTAGRGIETQY
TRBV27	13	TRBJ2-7	ASSLSGPSSYEQY
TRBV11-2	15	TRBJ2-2	ASSPTRLAGNTGELF
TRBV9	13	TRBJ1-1	ASSIGTGVKTEAF
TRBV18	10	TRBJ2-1	ASSTTGGEQF
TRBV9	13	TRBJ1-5	ASSVSPVGNQPQH
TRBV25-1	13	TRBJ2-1	ASTSGTGAYNEQF
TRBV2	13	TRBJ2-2	ASSRDRANTGELF
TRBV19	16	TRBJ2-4	ASSIDRVGGPYKNIQY
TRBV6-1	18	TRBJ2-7	ASSEEAIGLLAGGSREQY
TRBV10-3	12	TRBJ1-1	AISPPGESPEAF
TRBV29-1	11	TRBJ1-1	SVNRGARTEAF
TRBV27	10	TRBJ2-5	ASSLRGETQY
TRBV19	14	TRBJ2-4	ASSMGTGPAKNIQY
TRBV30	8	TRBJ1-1	AWRAAEAF
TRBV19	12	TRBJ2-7	ASSEAGGSYEQY
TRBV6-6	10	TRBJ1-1	ASSSTAFEAF
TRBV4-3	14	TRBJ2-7	ASSQGLGALHYEQY
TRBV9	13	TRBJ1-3	ASSFTGTPGNTIY
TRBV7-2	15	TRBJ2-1	ASSLGGGRMAGNEQF
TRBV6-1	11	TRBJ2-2	ASSEEYSGELF
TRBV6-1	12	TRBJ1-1	ASSEVQGNTEAF
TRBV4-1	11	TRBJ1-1	ASSQVPGYEAF
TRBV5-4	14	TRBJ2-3	ASSRTSGTGTDTQY
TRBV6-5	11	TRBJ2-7	ASRLTASYEQY
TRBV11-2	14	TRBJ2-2	ASSLRQGLNTGELF